This TCR beta chain originates from a study of vaccination and CD4 T cells after COVID-19. Study-wide background: Convalescent patients had positive nasal swab PCR results for SARS-CoV-2. Disease was mild in roughly 10 and severe in one. Post-COVID sampling occurred a median approximately 93 days after diagnosis (range 35 to 161). The study's findings and limits: Convalescent patients had a median around 90% of post-vaccine SARS-CoV-2-reactive clones that were detected only after vaccination, not before it.

Concerning this clonotype itself: Its antigen is not known.

The V end lost 8 bases, the J end lost 2 bases, and 13 bases lay between the germline ends. CDR3 size: 13 residues. CDR1 MNHNS and CDR2 SASEGT come from the germline V gene. TCRdb processed the PCR reads anew with MiXCR; each CDR3 protein has one entry. This table has 35,000 to 45,000 distinct CDR3 sequences, about 34% appearing once. Sample time point: late sampling 161 to 241 days after vaccination in a few convalescent patients. The TCR originated in a human donor who had recovered from COVID-19. This specimen was CD4+ T cells from blood, taken about 7 months after SARS-CoV-2 vaccination. V usage is TRBV6-1 and J usage is TRBJ2-7; D gene ambiguous. The CDR3 DNA sequence: TGTGCCAGCGGCAGGTACCCCGCCTACGAGCAGTACTTC. This codes for CASGRYPAYEQYF.